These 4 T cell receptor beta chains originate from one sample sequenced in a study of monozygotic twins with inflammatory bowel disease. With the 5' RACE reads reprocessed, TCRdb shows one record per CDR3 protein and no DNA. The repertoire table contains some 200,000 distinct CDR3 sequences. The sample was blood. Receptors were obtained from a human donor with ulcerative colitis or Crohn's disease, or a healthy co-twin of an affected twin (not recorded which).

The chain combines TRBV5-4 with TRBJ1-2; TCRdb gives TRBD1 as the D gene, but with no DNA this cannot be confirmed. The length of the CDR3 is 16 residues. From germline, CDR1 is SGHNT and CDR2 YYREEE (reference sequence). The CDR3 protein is CASKPSGVASNYGYTF.

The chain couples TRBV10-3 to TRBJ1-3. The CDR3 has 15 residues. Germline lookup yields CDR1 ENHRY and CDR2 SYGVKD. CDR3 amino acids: CAISVQRASGNTIYF.

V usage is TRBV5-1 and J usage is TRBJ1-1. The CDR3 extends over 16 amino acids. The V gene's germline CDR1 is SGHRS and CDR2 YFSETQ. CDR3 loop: CASSLAVNNPRAEAFF.

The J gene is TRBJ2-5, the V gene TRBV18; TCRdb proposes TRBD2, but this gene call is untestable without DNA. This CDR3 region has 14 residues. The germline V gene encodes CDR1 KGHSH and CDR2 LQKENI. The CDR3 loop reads CASSPWGGEETQYF.